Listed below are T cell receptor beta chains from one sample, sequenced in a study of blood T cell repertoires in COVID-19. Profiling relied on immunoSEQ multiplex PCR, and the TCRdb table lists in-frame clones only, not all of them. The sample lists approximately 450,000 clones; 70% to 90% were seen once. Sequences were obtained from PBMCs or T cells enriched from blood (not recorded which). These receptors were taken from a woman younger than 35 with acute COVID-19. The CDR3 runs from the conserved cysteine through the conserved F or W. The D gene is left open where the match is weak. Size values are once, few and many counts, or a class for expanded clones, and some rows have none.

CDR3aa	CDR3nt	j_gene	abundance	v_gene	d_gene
CASSLAISGTSTDTQYF	TGTGCCAGCAGCTTAGCCATAAGCGGGACTAGCACAGATACGCAGTATTTT	TRBJ2-3	NA	TRBV7-9	TRBD2
CASGGGRTDTQYF	TGCGCCTCCGGGGGGGGGCGCACAGATACGCAGTATTTT	TRBJ2-3	NA	TRBV10-1	TRBD2
CASSQALGGVGNSYEQYF	TGCGCCAGCAGCCAAGCTCTTGGCGGGGTGGGGAACTCCTACGAGCAGTACTTC	TRBJ2-7	NA	TRBV4-1	NA
CASSSSGLQETQYF	TGTGCCAGCAGCTCATCGGGACTACAAGAGACCCAGTACTTC	TRBJ2-5	once	TRBV7-9	TRBD2
CASSTTLAGLNEQFF	TGCGCCAGCAGTACTACACTAGCGGGGCTCAATGAGCAGTTCTTC	TRBJ2-1	NA	TRBV5-1	TRBD2
CASSPGSGTSQPQHF	TGTGCCAGCTCACCAGGTTCCGGGACAAGTCAGCCCCAGCATTTT	TRBJ1-5	once	TRBV18	NA
CASSLGQGAGETQYF	TGTGCCAGCAGCTTAGGTCAGGGGGCTGGAGAGACCCAGTACTTC	TRBJ2-5	NA	TRBV7-8	TRBD1
CATSRGEGSYEQYF	TGTGCCACCAGCAGAGGGGAGGGGAGCTACGAGCAGTACTTC	TRBJ2-7	NA	TRBV15	TRBD2
CSASASGKMYNEQFF	TGCAGTGCTAGTGCCAGCGGGAAAATGTACAATGAGCAGTTCTTC	TRBJ2-1	NA	TRBV20-1	TRBD2
CASSGAYDTQYF	TGTGCCAGCAGTGGGGCCTACGATACGCAGTATTTT	TRBJ2-3	NA	TRBV6-2/TRBV6-3	NA
CASSRTSGSLNEQFF	TGTGCCAGCAGTCGAACTAGCGGGAGTTTGAATGAGCAGTTCTTC	TRBJ2-1	NA	TRBV7-2	TRBD2
CASSRQAGWETQYF	TGTGCCAGCAGCCGACAAGCGGGTTGGGAGACCCAGTACTTC	TRBJ2-5	NA	TRBV3-1/TRBV3-2	NA
CASSHGQSNQPQHF	TGTGCCAGCAGCCACGGACAGAGCAATCAGCCCCAGCATTTT	TRBJ1-5	NA	TRBV2	NA
CASSSSSGGVDEQFF	TGTGCCAGCAGTAGCTCTAGCGGGGGGGTCGATGAGCAGTTCTTC	TRBJ2-1	NA	TRBV6-4	TRBD2
CAWSVFSDTQYF	TGTGCCTGGAGTGTATTTTCGGATACGCAGTATTTT	TRBJ2-3	NA	TRBV30	NA
CASSLVVELYGYTF	TGTGCCAGCAGCTTAGTTGTGGAACTATATGGCTACACCTTC	TRBJ1-2	NA	TRBV7-9	NA
CASSEGQARNEQFF	TGCGCCAGCAGTGAGGGACAGGCAAGGAATGAGCAGTTCTTC	TRBJ2-1	NA	TRBV10-1	TRBD1
CASSPEPGKQETQYF	TGCGCCAGCAGCCCCGAGCCGGGGAAACAAGAGACCCAGTACTTC	TRBJ2-5	NA	TRBV5-1	NA
CASSPGGYSNQPQHF	TGTGCCAGCAGCCCCGGAGGGTATAGCAATCAGCCCCAGCATTTT	TRBJ1-5	NA	TRBV3-1/TRBV3-2	NA
CASSLSQGAAGYTF	TGTGCCAGCAGCCTATCACAGGGGGCCGCTGGCTACACCTTC	TRBJ1-2	NA	TRBV7-8	TRBD1
CASSSLAGGGNTQYF	TGTGCCAGCAGCTCCCTAGCGGGAGGGGGGAATACGCAGTATTTT	TRBJ2-3	once	TRBV5-6	TRBD2
CASSESWRGTYEQYF	TGTGCCAGCAGTGAATCTTGGCGGGGTACCTACGAGCAGTACTTC	TRBJ2-7	NA	TRBV6-1	NA
CSATDRANTGELFF	TGCAGCGCCACGGACAGGGCGAACACCGGGGAGCTGTTTTTT	TRBJ2-2	NA	TRBV29-1	TRBD1
CASSPPTRGGEQFF	TGTGCCAGCTCACCACCGACGAGGGGGGGCGAGCAGTTCTTC	TRBJ2-1	NA	TRBV18	NA
CASSPGQYEKLFF	TGTGCCAGCTCACCTGGACAGTATGAAAAACTGTTTTTT	TRBJ1-4	once	TRBV18	NA
CASSLSSYEQYF	TGCGCCAGCAGCCTGAGCTCCTACGAGCAGTACTTC	TRBJ2-7	NA	TRBV5-1	NA
CASSAGANYGYTF	TGTGCCAGCAGCGCCGGAGCTAACTATGGCTACACCTTC	TRBJ1-2	many	TRBV7-6	NA
CASATSSSTDTQYF	TGCGCCAGCGCCACTAGCAGTAGCACAGATACGCAGTATTTT	TRBJ2-3	NA	TRBV5-1	NA
CASRGLAENSYEQYF	TGTGCCAGCAGGGGACTAGCGGAAAACTCCTACGAGCAGTACTTC	TRBJ2-7	NA	TRBV6-5	TRBD2
CASSLGGQGRYEQYF	TGTGCCAGCAGCTTAGGGGGACAGGGAAGATACGAGCAGTACTTC	TRBJ2-7	NA	TRBV5-4	TRBD1
CASSAYRGVNTEAFF	TGTGCCAGCAGCGCATACAGGGGCGTGAACACTGAAGCTTTCTTT	TRBJ1-1	NA	TRBV5-6	TRBD1
CSVAGKAGYTF	TGCAGCGTTGCGGGGAAAGCAGGCTACACCTTC	TRBJ1-2	NA	TRBV29-1	NA
CASSQAHGQTIYEQYF	TGCGCCAGCAGCCAAGCCCATGGACAGACTATCTACGAGCAGTACTTC	TRBJ2-7	once	TRBV4-1	NA
CASTDPHRATQYF	TGTGCCAGCACCGACCCCCACAGGGCTACGCAGTATTTT	TRBJ2-3	NA	TRBV27	NA
CASSLRIGVAKKLFF	TGTGCCAGCAGTCTCCGTATAGGGGTAGCAAAGAAACTGTTTTTT	TRBJ1-4	NA	TRBV27	NA
CASSRSPMNTEAFF	TGTGCCAGCAGCCGTAGCCCTATGAACACTGAAGCTTTCTTT	TRBJ1-1	NA	TRBV3-1/TRBV3-2	NA
CASSSHGTGNSYEQYF	TGTGCCAGCAGTTCACATGGGACAGGCAATTCCTACGAGCAGTACTTC	TRBJ2-7	NA	TRBV28	TRBD1
CASSARTGPNIQYF	TGTGCCAGCAGCGCACGGACAGGGCCGAACATTCAGTACTTC	TRBJ2-4	NA	TRBV7-9	TRBD1
CASSPDRAGGVGTEAFF	TGTGCCAGCAGTCCAGACAGGGCGGGGGGTGTCGGCACTGAAGCTTTCTTT	TRBJ1-1	NA	TRBV6-2/TRBV6-3	TRBD1
CASSLRKGEGQPQHF	TGTGCCAGCAGCCTAAGGAAGGGGGAGGGTCAGCCCCAGCATTTT	TRBJ1-5	NA	TRBV7-9	NA
CATSRDGGADEKLFF	TGTGCCACCAGCAGAGATGGGGGCGCCGATGAAAAACTGTTTTTT	TRBJ1-4	NA	TRBV15	NA
CASSQVIGQGVNEQYF	TGTGCCAGCAGCCAAGTAATCGGACAGGGGGTCAACGAGCAGTACTTC	TRBJ2-7	NA	TRBV3-1/TRBV3-2	TRBD1
CASSLGNREMEKLFF	TGTGCCAGCAGCTTAGGCAACAGGGAGATGGAAAAACTGTTTTTT	TRBJ1-4	NA	TRBV13	NA
CASSTSSYEQYF	TGTGCCAGCAGCACAAGTTCCTACGAGCAGTACTTC	TRBJ2-7	NA	TRBV13	NA
CASRQGNQPQHF	TGCGCCAGCCGGCAGGGCAATCAGCCCCAGCATTTT	TRBJ1-5	NA	TRBV10-2	NA
CASSSRYYGYTF	TGTGCCAGCAGTTCTCGTTACTATGGCTACACCTTC	TRBJ1-2	NA	TRBV28	NA
CAISPGASETYEQYF	TGTGCCATCAGCCCTGGGGCTAGCGAAACCTACGAGCAGTACTTC	TRBJ2-7	NA	TRBV10-3	NA
CASSLETGGYEQYF	TGCGCCAGCAGCTTGGAGACAGGGGGCTACGAGCAGTACTTC	TRBJ2-7	NA	TRBV5-1	TRBD1
CSVGSGDGYTF	TGCAGCGTAGGCTCCGGGGATGGCTACACCTTC	TRBJ1-2	NA	TRBV29-1	NA
CASSLGGAGPADTQYF	TGTGCCAGCAGCTTAGGGGGAGCGGGACCGGCAGATACGCAGTATTTT	TRBJ2-3	NA	TRBV7-2	TRBD2
CASSSHRWVQDQPQHF	TGTGCCAGCAGTTCGCATCGTTGGGTACAGGATCAGCCCCAGCATTTT	TRBJ1-5	NA	TRBV6-2/TRBV6-3	NA
CSVSPGVMYTEAFF	TGCAGCGTTTCTCCAGGGGTAATGTACACTGAAGCTTTCTTT	TRBJ1-1	NA	TRBV29-1	NA
CASSITVSDEQYF	TGTGCCAGTAGTATAACAGTCTCTGATGAGCAGTACTTC	TRBJ2-7	NA	TRBV19	NA
CASSLGSQNTEAFF	TGTGCCAGCAGCTTGGGCAGCCAGAACACTGAAGCTTTCTTT	TRBJ1-1	NA	TRBV11-1	NA
CASSPEQGGSPLHF	TGTGCCAGCTCACCAGAACAGGGCGGCTCACCCCTCCACTTT	TRBJ1-6	NA	TRBV18	NA